Below, 16 T cell receptor beta chains from the same sample are listed, as sequenced in a study of blood T cell repertoires in COVID-19 (dated by TCRdb to the early 2020s). The library was produced with the immunoSEQ multiplex PCR assay. TCRdb carries this immuneACCESS record with in-frame sequences only. Its versions omit some clonotypes, under half of them owing to an unresolved V gene in the studies checked, with the rest unexplained. The sample yields hundreds of thousands of clones; 75% to 90% were counted once. Roughly 1% of the sample is held by the ten biggest clonotypes. The sample was PBMCs or T cells enriched from blood (not recorded which). Source of these receptors: a man aged 18 to 30 who had recovered from COVID-19.

This chain uses TRBV3-1 (or the pseudogene TRBV3-2) with TRBJ2-7; unclear D gene. V was shortened by 1 base and J by 2 bases, with 6 bases between the two germline ends. The CDR3 is 13 amino acids. Germline V gene lookup returns CDR1 LGHDT and CDR2 YNNKEL (reference sequence). CDR3 amino acids: CASSQGITYEQYF. The CDR3 DNA reads as TGTGCCAGCAGCCAAGGTATAACCTACGAGCAGTACTTC.

This chain links TRBV4-3 with TRBJ1-1; perhaps TRBD1 as D (5 bases). This CDR3 region has 16 residues. The V gene's germline CDR1 is LGHNA and CDR2 YSLEER. V lost 0 bases and J 0 bases, leaving 11 bases between the germline ends. The CDR3 DNA is TGCGCCAGCAGCCAAGATATTCCGGGGGTGAACACTGAAGCTTTCTTT. Its translation: CASSQDIPGVNTEAFF.

This sequence joins TRBV4-2 and TRBJ1-2, with TRBD1 matching over 8 bases. The CDR3 sequence is 20 residues long. J gave up 4 bases and V 0 bases, and 19 bases lay outside the gene matches. Germline V gives CDR1 LGHNA, CDR2 YNFKEQ. The DNA for the CDR3 is TGTGCCAGCAGCCAAGACCGTCGAGGACTGGGAGACAGGGGTGGCTATGGCTACACCTTC. It is translated as CASSQDRRGLGDRGGYGYTF.

The rearrangement links TRBV7-3 to TRBJ2-5; D possibly corresponds to TRBD1 (5 bases). V lost 3 bases, J lost 1 base, and 6 bases lay in between. CDR1 and CDR2 (germline): SGHTA, FQGTGA. The length of the CDR3 is 13 residues. CDR3 sequence (DNA): TGTGCCAGCAGCTTTCAGGGCCAAGAGACCCAGTACTTC. Translating it yields CASSFQGQETQYF.

The chain is built from TRBV29-1 and TRBJ1-1; D might be TRBD1 (5 bases). The germline gives CDR1 SQVTM, CDR2 ANQGSEA. This CDR3 has 14 residues. Trimming pared 4 bases from V and 2 bases from J, leaving 14 bases between. CDR3 sequence: CSVVNPDRNTEAFF. The CDR3 coding sequence is TGCAGCGTTGTCAACCCTGACAGAAACACTGAAGCTTTCTTT.

The V call is TRBV2, the J call TRBJ1-1; D ambiguous. CDR1 and CDR2 (germline): SNHLY, FYNNEI. The CDR3 consists of 14 residues. Trimming removed 8 bases from V and 3 bases from J, with 16 bases in between. DNA of the CDR3: TGTGCCAGCGTGCGGTCACCCCCGGACACTGAAGCTTTCTTT. Translated: CASVRSPPDTEAFF.

This clone was seen just once. V gene TRBV7-9 combines with J gene TRBJ2-5; D is unclear. Trimming shortened V by 5 bases and J by 2 bases, and 9 bases separated the two germline ends. This CDR3 comprises 13 residues. Germline CDR1 is SEHNR and CDR2 is FQNEAQ (reference sequence). The CDR3 spells CASSLRNQETQYF. In nucleotides, the CDR3 is TGTGCCAGCAGCCTTAGAAATCAAGAGACCCAGTACTTC.

The V call is TRBV27, the J call TRBJ2-1; 8 positions agree with TRBD2. The J segment lost 0 bases and the V segment lost 7 bases, leaving 8 bases of the junction unmatched. The germline V gene has CDR1 MNHEY and CDR2 SMNVEV (reference sequence). CDR3 length: 16 residues. DNA of the CDR3: TGTGCCAGCACCCCCCGACTAGCGAGCTCCTACAATGAGCAGTTCTTC. It specifies CASTPRLASSYNEQFF.

The chain has TRBV29-1 and TRBJ2-1; no clear D. Trimming took 5 bases from V and 10 from J, leaving 12 bases between them. The CDR3 runs 11 residues. Germline V gives CDR1 SQVTM, CDR2 ANQGSEA. The DNA of the CDR3 is TGCAGCGTTAACAGTTATTCAGAGCAGTTCTTC. This gives the protein CSVNSYSEQFF.

V usage is TRBV7-9 and J usage is TRBJ2-1; 7 bases agree with TRBD1. The CDR3 is 16 amino acids. Germline V gives CDR1 SEHNR, CDR2 FQNEAQ (reference sequence). V lost 2 bases, J lost 0 bases, and 4 bases stayed unmatched. The CDR3 nucleotides read TGTGCCAGCAGCTTACAAGGGGGCAGCTCCTACAATGAGCAGTTCTTC. Protein product: CASSLQGGSSYNEQFF.

The genes are TRBV2 and TRBJ2-5; D is undetermined. With 6 bases removed from V and 2 bases from J, the gap between germline ends came to 10 bases. The CDR3 sequence is 13 residues long. Germline CDR1 and CDR2: SNHLY and FYNNEI. The CDR3 sequence is CASSPVQQETQYF. CDR3 DNA: TGTGCCAGCAGCCCAGTACAACAAGAGACCCAGTACTTC. Full variable domain (remainder filled in from reference TRBV2 and TRBJ2-5): EPEVTQTPSHQVTQMGQEVILRCVPISNHLYFYWYRQILGQKVEFLVSFYNNEISEKSEIFDDQFSVERPDGSNFTLKIRSTKLEDSAMYFCASSPVQQETQYFGPGTRLLVL.

This rearrangement joins TRBV10-3 to TRBJ2-3, with 12 bases that match TRBD2. Germline V gene lookup returns CDR1 ENHRY and CDR2 SYGVKD. With V trimmed by 3 bases and J by 6 bases, 4 bases remained unmatched. The CDR3 is made up of 15 amino acids. The CDR3 bases are TGTGCCATCAGTGAAGGGACTAGCGGGCCGGATACGCAGTATTTT. Translation gives CAISEGTSGPDTQYF.

This chain joins TRBV7-2 and TRBJ2-7, with D possibly matching TRBD2 (6 bases). V was pared by 4 bases and J by 1 base, with 17 bases between. There are 16 residues in the CDR3. Germline V gives CDR1 SGHTA, CDR2 FQGNSA. CDR3 protein: CASSSRSGSQSYEQYF. CDR3 bases: TGTGCCAGCAGCTCCCGTAGCGGATCTCAGTCCTACGAGCAGTACTTC.

The count of this clone is one. V and J are TRBV24-1 and TRBJ2-1; 10 bases match TRBD2. V dropped 0 bases and J dropped 8; count of bases not matched to a gene: 12. The CDR3 loop spans 18 amino acids. Germline CDR1 KGHDR, CDR2 SFDVKD. CDR3: CATSDLGGSSGSFHEQFF. The CDR3 DNA reads TGTGCCACCAGTGATTTGGGGGGTTCTAGCGGGAGCTTCCATGAGCAGTTCTTC.

For this clone: This specimen includes other DNA sequences encoding the same CDR3. The chain has TRBV4-1 and TRBJ1-5; D uncertain. CDR1 and CDR2 (germline): MGHRA, YSYEKL. The CDR3 consists of 14 residues. V dropped 1 base and J dropped 0 bases, with 4 bases sitting between them. For the CDR3, the DNA is TGCGCCAGCAGCCAAGCGGGTAGCAATCAGCCCCAGCATTTT. This encodes CASSQAGSNQPQHF.

This rearrangement joins TRBV7-9 to TRBJ1-1; D is undetermined. The CDR3 has 13 residues. CDR1 is SEHNR and CDR2 is FQNEAQ in the germline V gene (reference sequence). Trimming removed 8 bases from V and 7 bases from J, with 17 bases in between. CDR3 DNA: TGTGCCAGCGTTCCAATACAACAAAATGAAGCTTTCTTT. Protein product: CASVPIQQNEAFF.